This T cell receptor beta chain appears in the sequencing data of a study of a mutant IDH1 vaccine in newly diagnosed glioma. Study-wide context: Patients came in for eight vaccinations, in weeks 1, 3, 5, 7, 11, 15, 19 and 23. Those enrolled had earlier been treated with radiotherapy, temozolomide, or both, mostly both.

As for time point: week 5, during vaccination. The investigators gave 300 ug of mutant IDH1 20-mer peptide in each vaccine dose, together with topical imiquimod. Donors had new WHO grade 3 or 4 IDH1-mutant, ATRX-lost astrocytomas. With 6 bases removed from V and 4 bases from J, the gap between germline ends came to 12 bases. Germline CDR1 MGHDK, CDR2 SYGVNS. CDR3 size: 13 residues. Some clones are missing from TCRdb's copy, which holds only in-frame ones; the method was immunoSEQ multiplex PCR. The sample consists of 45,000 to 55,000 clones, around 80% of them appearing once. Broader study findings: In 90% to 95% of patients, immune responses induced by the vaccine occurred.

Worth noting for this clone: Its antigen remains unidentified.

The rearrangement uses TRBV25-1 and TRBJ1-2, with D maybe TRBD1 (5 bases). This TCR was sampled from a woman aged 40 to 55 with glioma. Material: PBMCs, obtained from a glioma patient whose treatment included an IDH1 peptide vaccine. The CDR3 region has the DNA TGTGCCAGCAGCAGGGCGGGGCTCTATGGCTACACCTTC. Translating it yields CASSRAGLYGYTF.